These 26 T cell receptor beta chains were sequenced from one sample in a study of T cell changes during pregnancy in multiple sclerosis. Libraries were prepared by immunoSEQ multiplex PCR; TCRdb keeps only in-frame clonotypes and omits some of them. Of under 25,000 clones detected, roughly 90% appear once; the ten largest clones hold 8%. The sample in question was CD8+ T cells from peripheral blood mononuclear cells, obtained in the first trimester of pregnancy. These receptors all stem from a female donor in good health, enrolled as a control in a pregnancy study.

Within the sample, this clone is large. The chain recombines TRBV7-3 with TRBJ1-1; 10 positions match TRBD1. V shed 3 bases and J 5 bases; nucleotides not matched to a gene: 6. The CDR3 covers 15 residues. CDR1 and CDR2 (germline): SGHTA, FQGTGA. In DNA form, the CDR3 reads TGTGCCAGCAGCTTCACGACAGGGGGCCTTACTGAAGCTTTCTTT. It is translated as CASSFTTGGLTEAFF.

This chain links TRBV2 with TRBJ1-1; D ambiguous. V shed 7 bases and J shed 4 bases, with 10 bases lying between them. Germline V gene lookup returns CDR1 SNHLY and CDR2 FYNNEI. The CDR3 totals 12 residues. The CDR3 spells CASKKGSTEAFF. DNA of the CDR3: TGTGCCAGCAAGAAAGGGAGCACTGAAGCTTTCTTT.

This rearrangement joins TRBV9 to TRBJ1-5; a possible D gene is TRBD1 (5 bases). Germline V lookup: CDR1 SGDLS, CDR2 YYNGEE. The CDR3 spans 15 residues. Trimming cost V 4 bases and J 7 bases, with 18 bases left between them. In DNA form, the CDR3 reads TGTGCCAGCAGCCCCTCGGGCTTAGGGGCCCAGCCCCAGCATTTT. Translation gives CASSPSGLGAQPQHF.

The sample holds many counts of this clone. The chain has TRBV6-4 and TRBJ1-1; TRBD1 aligns across 9 bases. CDR1 is MRHNA and CDR2 is SNTAGT in the germline V gene. The CDR3 is 14 amino acids. The ends lost 6 bases at V and 3 bases at J; junction bases unmatched: 5. In nucleotides, the CDR3 is TGTGCCAGCAGCCAGACAGGGGGTGACACTGAAGCTTTCTTT. Translating it yields CASSQTGGDTEAFF.

Concerning this clone itself: Other DNA sequences within the sample encode an identical CDR3. The rearrangement uses TRBV25-1 and TRBJ2-4; TRBD2 is a possible D gene (6 bases). Per the germline V gene, CDR1 is MGHDK and CDR2 is SYGVNS. V shed 2 bases and J shed 0 bases, with 11 bases lying between them. The CDR3 extends over 16 amino acids. CDR3 bases: TGTGCCAGCAGTGAAGAGGGAGGTCTAGCCAAAAACATTCAGTACTTC. The encoded protein is CASSEEGGLAKNIQYF.

This clone appeared a few times. The chain carries TRBV4-3 and TRBJ2-1, with TRBD2 matching over 12 bases. Per germline, CDR1 LGHNA and CDR2 YSLEER. Unmatched junction bases numbered 3, after V lost 5 bases and J lost 4 bases. There are 15 residues in the CDR3. This chain's CDR3 is CASSGTSGLYNEQFF. The CDR3 DNA follows: TGCGCCAGCAGCGGGACTAGCGGGCTTTACAATGAGCAGTTCTTC.

As DNA, the CDR3 is TGTGCTGGTCGAGGCCACGGGCAGCCCCAGCATTTT. Translation gives CAGRGHGQPQHF. The V call is TRBV6-1, the J call TRBJ1-5; D is unresolved. The CDR3 runs 12 residues. Looked up from germline, CDR1 is MNHNS and CDR2 is SASEGT.

This clone appeared a single time. The V gene is TRBV5-1, the J gene TRBJ2-2; 9 bases are shared with TRBD2. V lost 1 base, J lost 4 bases, and 5 bases stayed unmatched. The CDR3 spans 16 residues. CDR1 SGHRS and CDR2 YFSETQ come from the germline V gene. CDR3 nucleotide sequence: TGCGCCAGCAGCTTGTCGGCGGGGGGGCGCACCGGGGAGCTGTTTTTT. It translates to CASSLSAGGRTGELFF.

The rearrangement joins TRBV5-4 to TRBJ2-1; TRBD1 matches at 11 bases. The CDR3 runs to 15 residues. V lost 4 bases to trimming and J lost 6 bases; unmatched junction nucleotides: 6. Germline loops: CDR1 SGHNT, CDR2 YYREEE (reference sequence). The CDR3 DNA sequence: TGTGCCAGCAGCGTGGGACAGGGGGACCTCAATGAGCAGTTCTTC. Its translation is CASSVGQGDLNEQFF.

The CDR3: CASSDGTSPYEQYF. The CDR3 DNA sequence: TGTGCCAGCAGCGACGGGACTAGCCCCTACGAGCAGTACTTC. The chain carries TRBV25-1 and TRBJ2-7, with 9 bases fitting TRBD2. Trimming removed 6 bases from V and 2 bases from J; junction bases left unmatched: 5. The length of the CDR3 is 14 residues. Germline loops: CDR1 MGHDK, CDR2 SYGVNS.

This chain links TRBV10-3 with TRBJ2-5; 9 bases agree with TRBD1. This CDR3 is 16 amino acids long. Germline V lookup: CDR1 ENHRY, CDR2 SYGVKD. Trimming removed 0 bases from V and 5 bases from J; junction bases left unmatched: 7. In DNA form, the CDR3 reads TGTGCCATCAGTGAGTCTAGTGGACAGGGGAGTGAGACCCAGTACTTC. Protein product: CAISESSGQGSETQYF.

This sequence joins TRBV14 and TRBJ2-3, with D unresolved. There are 14 residues in the CDR3. Trimming took 1 base from V and 5 from J, leaving 10 bases between them. Germline-derived CDR1 and CDR2 are SGHDN and FVKESK. The CDR3 here is CASSQATAGDTQYF. The CDR3 DNA reads as TGTGCCAGCAGCCAAGCCACGGCAGGAGATACGCAGTATTTT.

The V call is TRBV4-1, the J call TRBJ2-5; the D gene is possibly TRBD2 (5 bases). The CDR3 consists of 15 residues. The ends were cut back, 1 base at V and 2 bases at J, with 11 bases in the middle. Germline assignment: CDR1 MGHRA and CDR2 YSYEKL. As DNA, the CDR3 is TGCGCCAGCAGCCAAGCAACTAGAACTCAAGAGACCCAGTACTTC. Its translation is CASSQATRTQETQYF.

This chain joins TRBV7-6 and TRBJ2-2, with 9 bases matching TRBD1. The length of the CDR3 is 16 residues. V shed 6 bases and J 4 bases; nucleotides not matched to a gene: 9. The germline CDR1 and CDR2 sequences are SGHVS and FNYEAQ. The CDR3 bases are TGTGCCAGCAGATCGTCCACAGGGGGCTCCACCGGGGAGCTGTTTTTT. It is translated as CASRSSTGGSTGELFF.

This chain uses TRBV4-3 with TRBJ1-1; D call uncertain. This CDR3 spans 14 amino acids. Trimming shortened V by 1 base and J by 1 base, and 7 bases separated the two germline ends. CDR1 and CDR2 (germline): LGHNA, YSLEER. The CDR3 region has the DNA TGCGCCAGCAGCCAAGTATTGAGGAACACTGAAGCTTTCTTT. This sequence encodes CASSQVLRNTEAFF.

Comment on this clone: Other DNA sequences within the sample encode an identical CDR3. The V gene is TRBV4-3, the J gene TRBJ2-2; possible D gene TRBD1, 5 bases. Trimming removed 0 bases from V and 9 bases from J, with 8 bases in between. The CDR3 covers 13 residues. Germline V gene lookup returns CDR1 LGHNA and CDR2 YSLEER. The CDR3 sequence is CASSQDQGWELFF. In nucleotides, the CDR3 is TGCGCCAGCAGCCAAGACCAGGGTTGGGAGCTGTTTTTT.

The chain employs TRBV9 and TRBJ1-1, with 10 bases fitting TRBD1. The V gene's germline CDR1 is SGDLS and CDR2 YYNGEE. The CDR3 covers 14 residues. Trimming at V came to 5 bases and at J to 7 bases, leaving 8 bases not matched to a gene. CDR3 nucleotides: TGTGCCAGCAGTGGAGACAGGGGGCATGATGAAGCTTTCTTT. It translates to CASSGDRGHDEAFF. The variable domain in full, with the rest retrieved from reference TRBV9 and TRBJ1-1, is DSGVTQTPKHLITATGQRVTLRCSPRSGDLSVYWYQQSLDQGLQFLIQYYNGEERAKGNILERFSAQQFPDLHSELNLSSLELGDSALYFCASSGDRGHDEAFFGQGTRLTVV.

This clone was seen a single time. The V call is TRBV27, the J call TRBJ2-1, with D perhaps TRBD2 (5 bases). The length of the CDR3 is 14 residues. Trimming took 5 bases from V and 3 from J, leaving 11 bases between them. Germline assignment: CDR1 MNHEY and CDR2 SMNVEV (reference sequence). The DNA of the CDR3 is TGTGCCAGCAGTGGACTGGAGGACTACAATGAGCAGTTCTTC. This translates into CASSGLEDYNEQFF.

The chain combines TRBV6-1 with TRBJ1-1, with 7 bases identical to TRBD1. CDR1 is MNHNS, CDR2 SASEGT, per germline. This CDR3 region has 14 residues. With V trimmed by 8 bases and J by 0 bases, 6 bases remained unmatched. The CDR3 loop is CASSDRAVNTEAFF. DNA of the CDR3: TGTGCCAGCTCCGACAGGGCGGTGAACACTGAAGCTTTCTTT.

This clone is judged medium-sized. In DNA form, the CDR3 reads TGCGCCAGCAGCCCCGACGGAGGTGGCAATCAGCCCCAGCATTTT. Amino acids: CASSPDGGGNQPQHF. The chain couples TRBV4-3 to TRBJ1-5; no firm D call. Germline V gene data show CDR1 as LGHNA and CDR2 as YSLEER. This CDR3 contains 15 residues. The V end was cut by 4 bases, the J end by 2 bases, with 12 bases between.

This clone was found a few times. The chain links TRBV9 to TRBJ1-6; no definite D call. Germline V gene sequence: CDR1 SGDLS, CDR2 YYNGEE. This CDR3 spans 16 amino acids. V was shortened by 3 bases and J by 0 bases, with 10 bases between the two germline ends. CDR3 nucleotide sequence: TGTGCCAGCAGCGCCGAGATGAGCTCCTATAATTCACCCCTCCACTTT. Residues: CASSAEMSSYNSPLHF.

This clone was counted a single time. This chain links TRBV28 with TRBJ2-1; 8 positions match TRBD2. CDR3 size: 15 residues. V shed 7 bases, J shed 8 bases, and the junction held 13 bases outside the gene matches. Germline loops: CDR1 MDHEN, CDR2 SYDVKM. CDR3 sequence (DNA): TGTGCCAGCACTCTGGCCGGCGGGGGGTCGGATGAGCAGTTCTTC. This translates into CASTLAGGGSDEQFF.

V is TRBV28 and J is TRBJ2-5, with TRBD2 matching 7 bases. CDR3 length: 17 amino acids. V lost 6 bases, J lost 0 bases, and 13 bases stayed unmatched. The V gene's germline CDR1 is MDHEN and CDR2 SYDVKM. The CDR3 is CASRPTGTISYQETQYF. The CDR3 bases are TGTGCCAGCAGACCCACCGGGACTATCTCTTACCAAGAGACCCAGTACTTC.

This rearrangement joins TRBV7-3 to TRBJ2-2, with D possibly being TRBD2 (7 bases). The germline gives CDR1 SGHTA, CDR2 FQGTGA. The CDR3 loop spans 14 amino acids. The germline V and J ends were trimmed by 0 bases and 8 bases, with 10 bases remaining between them. The chain's CDR3 is CASSLTAGAGELFF. In DNA, the CDR3 is TGTGCCAGCAGCTTAACGGCGGGGGCGGGGGAGCTGTTTTTT.

The chain's CDR3 is CAWREGGDPYGYTF. The DNA for the CDR3 is TGTGCCTGGAGGGAGGGGGGGGATCCCTATGGCTACACCTTC. The chain carries TRBV30 and TRBJ1-2; possible D gene TRBD1, 6 bases. Trimming removed 3 bases from V and 4 bases from J, with 15 bases in between. CDR1 is GTSNPN and CDR2 is SVGIG in the germline V gene (reference sequence). The CDR3 consists of 14 residues. The full variable domain, completed using reference TRBV30 and TRBJ1-2, is SQTIHQWPATLVQPVGSPLSLECTVEGTSNPNLYWYRQAAGRGLQLLFYSVGIGQISSEVPQNLSASRPQDRQFILSSKKLLLSDSGFYLCAWREGGDPYGYTFGSGTRLTVV.

The CDR3: CASSLVLAGDETQYF. CDR3 DNA sequence: TGTGCCAGCAGCTTAGTATTAGCCGGAGATGAGACCCAGTACTTC. The V and J genes are TRBV7-9 and TRBJ2-5; no definite D call. Germline CDR1 and CDR2: SEHNR and FQNEAQ (reference sequence). This CDR3 comprises 15 residues. The V gene lost 1 base and the J gene lost 5 bases, with 14 bases spanning the gap.